This section outlines one T cell receptor (beta chain) sequence together with its context. The data were taken from a study of blood T cell repertoires in COVID-19. Study-level information: Some COVID-19 samples were acute and others convalescent; all came from the United States, Italy and Spain.

How the authors handled the data: Amplification of reference gene primers was used by the study to estimate nucleated cell counts. The protocol was immunoSEQ multiplex PCR, while the TCRdb copy is restricted to in-frame clones and leaves out a portion. The DNA gave D and trimming, while V, J and clone size come from that table. The table has 130,000 to 150,000 clones, approximately 84% seen once. The source is a human donor in a cohort sampled during active COVID-19. Sequences were obtained from peripheral blood.

The CDR3 nucleotides are TGTGCCAGCAGTTACGGTAGCGGGGATAGCACAGATACGCAGTATTTT. Its translation is CASSYGSGDSTDTQYF. The chain recombines TRBV6-2 or TRBV6-3 with TRBJ2-3, with 8 positions matching TRBD2. Germline lookup yields CDR1 MNHEY and CDR2 SVGEGT. After removal of 2 bases from V and 0 bases from J, the junction contained 4 bases not matched to a gene. CDR3 size: 16 residues.